Included here is one T cell receptor beta chain sequence, with context. Its antigen is not known. This specimen belongs to a study of a mutant IDH1 vaccine in newly diagnosed glioma. Study as a whole: Vaccination began 4-6 weeks post radiotherapy alone, or with temozolomide cycles. Earlier therapy was either radiotherapy, temozolomide, or both, and most got both.

Profiling relied on immunoSEQ multiplex PCR, and the TCRdb table lists in-frame clones only, not all of them. Of 45,000 to 65,000 clones listed, less than 85% are singletons. Noted time point: week 5, during vaccination. Vaccine doses each comprised 300 ug of mutant IDH1 20-mer peptide, with topical imiquimod. The donor cohort comprised cases of new WHO grade 3 or 4 IDH1-mutant, ATRX-lost astrocytoma. V shed 0 bases, J shed 2 bases, and the junction held 6 bases outside the gene matches. CDR1 and CDR2 (germline): LGHNA, YSLEER. This CDR3 is built from 17 residues. Sample: PBMCs, taken from a glioma patient whose treatment included an IDH1 peptide vaccine. This chain joins TRBV4-3 and TRBJ2-1, with 8 bases identical to TRBD1. This TCR came from a woman aged 18-29 years with glioma. Some clones in this sample may be carry-over from other donors' samples. The CDR3 coding sequence is TGCGCCAGCAGCCAAGATATCCAGGGGGCCGCCTACAATGAGCAGTTCTTC. It yields the protein CASSQDIQGAAYNEQFF.